This TCR beta chain was recorded in a study of T cells after yellow fever vaccination. Study context: Libraries from low-cell-number fractions were prepared with the SMART-Seq v4 Ultra Low Input RNA kit.

Per germline, CDR1 SQVTM and CDR2 ANQGSEA. V shed 6 bases and J 4 bases; nucleotides not matched to a gene: 7. CDR3 length: 14 residues. This clonotype was picked up a small number of times. Antigen: not known. TCRdb passed the 5' RACE reads through MiXCR, listing each CDR3 protein once. The table records 200,000 or so distinct CDR3 sequences, 6.7% of them present only once. Findings and limits, study-wide: Few clonotypes appeared in both CD4 and CD8 compartments. A weaker but faster secondary response was observed, peaking on day 5 versus 15.

This specimen consisted of CD4+ T cells sorted from PBMCs, obtained on the day of the yellow fever booster vaccination. The genes are TRBV29-1 and TRBJ1-4; 8 nucleotides line up with TRBD1. The clonotype originates from a man younger than 40 who received the YFV17D yellow fever vaccine. Written as DNA, the CDR3 is TGCAGCGTCCAGGACAGGGCCAATAATGAAAAACTGTTTTTT. This encodes CSVQDRANNEKLFF.